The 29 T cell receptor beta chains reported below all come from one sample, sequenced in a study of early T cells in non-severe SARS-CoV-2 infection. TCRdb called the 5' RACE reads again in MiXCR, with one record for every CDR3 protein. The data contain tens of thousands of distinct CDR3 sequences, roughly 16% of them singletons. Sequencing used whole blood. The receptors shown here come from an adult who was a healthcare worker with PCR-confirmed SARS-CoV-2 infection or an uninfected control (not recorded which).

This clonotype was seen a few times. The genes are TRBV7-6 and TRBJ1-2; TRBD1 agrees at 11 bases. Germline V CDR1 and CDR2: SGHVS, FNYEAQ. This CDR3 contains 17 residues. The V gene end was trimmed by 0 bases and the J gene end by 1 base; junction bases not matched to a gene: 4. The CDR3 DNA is TGTGCCAGCAGCTTAGCCGGGACAGGGGGGCATAACTATGGCTACACCTTC. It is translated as CASSLAGTGGHNYGYTF.

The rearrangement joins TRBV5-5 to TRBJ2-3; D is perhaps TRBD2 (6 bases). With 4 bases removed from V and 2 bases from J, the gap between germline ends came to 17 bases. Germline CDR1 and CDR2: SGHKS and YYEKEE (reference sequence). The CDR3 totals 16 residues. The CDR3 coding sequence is TGTGCCAGCAGCGATACAGGAGGGCTCAACACAGATACGCAGTATTTT. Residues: CASSDTGGLNTDTQYF.

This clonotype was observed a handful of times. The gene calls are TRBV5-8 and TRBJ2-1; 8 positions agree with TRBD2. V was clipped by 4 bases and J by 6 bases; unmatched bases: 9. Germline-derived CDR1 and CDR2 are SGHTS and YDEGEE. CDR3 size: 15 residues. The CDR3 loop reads CASSLLPGLGNEQFF. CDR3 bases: TGTGCCAGCAGCCTCTTACCGGGACTAGGCAATGAGCAGTTCTTC.

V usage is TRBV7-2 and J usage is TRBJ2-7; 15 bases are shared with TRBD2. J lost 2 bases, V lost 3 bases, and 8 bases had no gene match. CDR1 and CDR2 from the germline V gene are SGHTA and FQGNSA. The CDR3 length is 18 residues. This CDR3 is CASSLPRTSGGAAYEQYF. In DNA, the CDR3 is TGTGCCAGCAGCTTGCCCCGGACTAGCGGGGGGGCCGCCTACGAGCAGTACTTC.

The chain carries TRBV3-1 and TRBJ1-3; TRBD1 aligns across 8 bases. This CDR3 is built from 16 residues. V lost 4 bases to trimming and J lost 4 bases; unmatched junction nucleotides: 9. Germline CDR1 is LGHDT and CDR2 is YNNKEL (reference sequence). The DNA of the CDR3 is TGTGCCAGCAGCCGGGACCGCCAGGGGGCCGGAAACACCATATATTTT. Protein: CASSRDRQGAGNTIYF.

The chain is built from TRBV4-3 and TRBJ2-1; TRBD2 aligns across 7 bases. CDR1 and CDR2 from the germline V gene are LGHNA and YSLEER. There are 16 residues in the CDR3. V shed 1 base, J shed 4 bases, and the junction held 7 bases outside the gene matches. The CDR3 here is CASSQGGSAGYNEQFF. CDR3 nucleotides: TGCGCCAGCAGCCAAGGGGGTTCAGCGGGATACAATGAGCAGTTCTTC.

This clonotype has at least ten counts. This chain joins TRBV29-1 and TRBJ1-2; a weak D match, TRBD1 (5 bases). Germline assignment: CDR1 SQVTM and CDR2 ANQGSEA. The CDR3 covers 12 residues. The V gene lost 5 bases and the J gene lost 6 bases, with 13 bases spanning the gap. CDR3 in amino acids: CSVLLQGDGYTF. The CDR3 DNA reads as TGCAGCGTTCTTCTCCAGGGCGATGGCTACACCTTC.

Here the CDR3 reads CASIKGQADRRKRSSYEQYF. Here the CDR3 DNA reads TGTGCCAGCATCAAGGGGCAAGCGGACCGAAGAAAGCGGAGCTCCTACGAGCAGTACTTC. This chain links TRBV9 with TRBJ2-7; either TRBD1 or TRBD2 may supply D (5 bases each). CDR1 is SGDLS and CDR2 is YYNGEE in the germline V gene. Trimming stripped 6 bases from V and 0 bases from J, with 31 bases between. This CDR3 contains 20 residues.

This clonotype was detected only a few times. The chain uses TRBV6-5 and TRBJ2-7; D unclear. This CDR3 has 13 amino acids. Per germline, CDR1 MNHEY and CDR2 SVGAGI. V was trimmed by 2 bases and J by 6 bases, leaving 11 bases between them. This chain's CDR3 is CASSYGNLGEQYF. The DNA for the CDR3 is TGTGCCAGCAGTTACGGGAATCTGGGCGAGCAGTACTTC.

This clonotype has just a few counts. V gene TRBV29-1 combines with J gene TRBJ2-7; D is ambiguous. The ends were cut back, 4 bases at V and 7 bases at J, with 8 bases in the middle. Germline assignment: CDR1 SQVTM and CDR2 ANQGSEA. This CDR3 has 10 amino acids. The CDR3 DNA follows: TGCAGCGTTGTGGTCGGGGAGCAGTACTTC. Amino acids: CSVVVGEQYF.

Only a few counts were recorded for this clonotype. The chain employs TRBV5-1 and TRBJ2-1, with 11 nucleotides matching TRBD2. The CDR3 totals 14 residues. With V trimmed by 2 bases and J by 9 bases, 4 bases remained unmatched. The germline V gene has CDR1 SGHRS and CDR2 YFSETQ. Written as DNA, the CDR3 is TGCGCCAGCAGCTTCACTAGCGGGAGTGGTGAGCAGTTCTTC. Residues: CASSFTSGSGEQFF.

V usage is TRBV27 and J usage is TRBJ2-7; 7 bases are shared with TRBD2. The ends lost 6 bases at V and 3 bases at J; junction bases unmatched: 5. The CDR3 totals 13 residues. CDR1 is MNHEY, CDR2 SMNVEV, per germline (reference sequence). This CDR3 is CASSVGGIYEQYF. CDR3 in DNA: TGTGCCAGCAGCGTCGGGGGGATCTACGAGCAGTACTTC.

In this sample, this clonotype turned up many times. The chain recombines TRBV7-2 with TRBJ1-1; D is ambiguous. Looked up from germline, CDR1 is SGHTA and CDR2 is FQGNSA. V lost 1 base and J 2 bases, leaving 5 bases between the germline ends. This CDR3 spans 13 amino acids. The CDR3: CASSLVKNTEAFF. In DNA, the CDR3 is TGTGCCAGCAGCTTAGTGAAAAACACTGAAGCTTTCTTT.

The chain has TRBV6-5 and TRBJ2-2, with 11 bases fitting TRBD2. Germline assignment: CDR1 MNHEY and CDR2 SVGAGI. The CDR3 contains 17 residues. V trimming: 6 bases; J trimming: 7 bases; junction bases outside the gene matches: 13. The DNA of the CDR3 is TGTGCCAGCAGGCCTCCCCGACTAGCGGGAAGCATCGGGGAGCTGTTTTTT. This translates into CASRPPRLAGSIGELFF.

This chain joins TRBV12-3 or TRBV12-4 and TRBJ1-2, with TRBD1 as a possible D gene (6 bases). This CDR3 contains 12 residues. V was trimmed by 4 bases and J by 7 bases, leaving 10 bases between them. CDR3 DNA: TGTGCCAGCAGTTCTAAGGGGGTTGGCTACACCTTC. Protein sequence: CASSSKGVGYTF.

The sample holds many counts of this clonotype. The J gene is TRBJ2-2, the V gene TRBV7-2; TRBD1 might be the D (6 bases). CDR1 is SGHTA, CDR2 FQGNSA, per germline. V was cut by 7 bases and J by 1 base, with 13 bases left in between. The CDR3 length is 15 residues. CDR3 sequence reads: CASTGQTRNTGELFF. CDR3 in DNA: TGTGCCAGCACTGGACAGACACGGAACACCGGGGAGCTGTTTTTT. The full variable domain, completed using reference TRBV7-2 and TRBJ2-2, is GAGVSQSPSNKVTEKGKDVELRCDPISGHTALYWYRQSLGQGLEFLIYFQGNSAPDKSGLPSDRFSAERTGGSVSTLTIQRTQQEDSAVYLCASTGQTRNTGELFFGEGSRLTVL.

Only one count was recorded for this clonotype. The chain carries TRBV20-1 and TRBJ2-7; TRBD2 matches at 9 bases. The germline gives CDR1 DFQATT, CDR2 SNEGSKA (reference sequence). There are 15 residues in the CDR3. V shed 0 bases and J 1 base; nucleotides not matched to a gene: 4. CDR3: CSARDSGGPSYEQYF. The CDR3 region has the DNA TGCAGTGCTAGAGATAGCGGGGGTCCTTCCTACGAGCAGTACTTC.

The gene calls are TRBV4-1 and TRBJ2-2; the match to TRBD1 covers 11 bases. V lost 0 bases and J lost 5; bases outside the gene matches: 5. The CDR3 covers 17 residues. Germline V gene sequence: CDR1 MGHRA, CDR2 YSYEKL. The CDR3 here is CASSQDAGQGVTGELFF. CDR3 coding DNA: TGCGCCAGCAGCCAAGATGCGGGACAGGGGGTGACCGGGGAGCTGTTTTTT.

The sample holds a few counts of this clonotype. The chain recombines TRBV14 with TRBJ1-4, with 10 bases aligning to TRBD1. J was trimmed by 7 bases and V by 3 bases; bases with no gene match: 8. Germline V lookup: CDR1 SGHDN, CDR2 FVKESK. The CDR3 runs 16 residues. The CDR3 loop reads CASSQVPDRGREKLFF. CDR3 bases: TGTGCCAGCAGCCAGGTTCCTGACAGGGGGCGTGAAAAACTGTTTTTT. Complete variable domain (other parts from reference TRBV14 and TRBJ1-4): EAGVTQFPSHSVIEKGQTVTLRCDPISGHDNLYWYRRVMGKEIKFLLHFVKESKQDESGMPNNRFLAERTGGTYSTLKVQPAELEDSGVYFCASSQVPDRGREKLFFGSGTQLSVL.

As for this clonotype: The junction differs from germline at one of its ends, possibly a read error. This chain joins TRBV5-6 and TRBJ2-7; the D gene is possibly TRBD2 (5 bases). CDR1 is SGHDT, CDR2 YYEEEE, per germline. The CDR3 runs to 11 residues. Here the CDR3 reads CANSGSYEQYF. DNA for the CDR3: TGTGCCAACAGCGGCTCCTACGAGCAGTACTTC.

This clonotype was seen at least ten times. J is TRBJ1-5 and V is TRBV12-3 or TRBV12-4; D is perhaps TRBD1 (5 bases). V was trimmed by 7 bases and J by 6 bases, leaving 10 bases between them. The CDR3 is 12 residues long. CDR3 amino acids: CASTQGGQPQHF. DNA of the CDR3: TGTGCCAGCACCCAGGGTGGTCAGCCCCAGCATTTT.

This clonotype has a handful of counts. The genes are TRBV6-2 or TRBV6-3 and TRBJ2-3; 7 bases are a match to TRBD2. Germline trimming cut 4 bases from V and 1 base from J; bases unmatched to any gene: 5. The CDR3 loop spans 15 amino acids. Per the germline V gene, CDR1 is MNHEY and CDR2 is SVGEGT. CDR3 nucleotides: TGTGCCAGCAGTTGGGACCTAGCGGGCACAGATACGCAGTATTTT. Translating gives CASSWDLAGTDTQYF.

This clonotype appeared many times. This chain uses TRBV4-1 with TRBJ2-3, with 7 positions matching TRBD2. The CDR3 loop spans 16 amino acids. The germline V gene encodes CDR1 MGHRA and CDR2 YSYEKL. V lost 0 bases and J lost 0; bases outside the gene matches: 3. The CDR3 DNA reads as TGCGCCAGCAGCCAAGATTCCGGGAGGAGCACAGATACGCAGTATTTT. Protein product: CASSQDSGRSTDTQYF.

CDR3 sequence: CASRPLTGGPYNEQFF. CDR3 nucleotides: TGTGCCAGTAGGCCCCTCACGGGAGGGCCCTACAATGAGCAGTTCTTC. This chain connects TRBV19 to TRBJ2-1; TRBD2 aligns across 8 bases. The CDR3 extends over 16 amino acids. Trimming cost V 6 bases and J 2 bases; bases outside gene matches: 9. Germline CDR1 reads LNHDA; CDR2 reads SQIVND (reference sequence).

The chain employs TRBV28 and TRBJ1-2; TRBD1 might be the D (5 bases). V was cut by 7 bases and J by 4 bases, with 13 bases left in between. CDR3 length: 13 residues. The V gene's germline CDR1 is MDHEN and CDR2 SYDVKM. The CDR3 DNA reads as TGTGCCAGCAACGAGGGGCCCAGCTATGGCTACACCTTC. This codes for CASNEGPSYGYTF.

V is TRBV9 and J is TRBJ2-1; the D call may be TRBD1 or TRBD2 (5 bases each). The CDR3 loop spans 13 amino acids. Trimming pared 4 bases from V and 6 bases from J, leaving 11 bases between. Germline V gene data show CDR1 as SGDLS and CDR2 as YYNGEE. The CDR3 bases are TGTGCCAGCAGCCTCCCGGGGCTCAATGAGCAGTTCTTC. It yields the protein CASSLPGLNEQFF. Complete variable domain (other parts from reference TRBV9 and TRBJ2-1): DSGVTQTPKHLITATGQRVTLRCSPRSGDLSVYWYQQSLDQGLQFLIQYYNGEERAKGNILERFSAQQFPDLHSELNLSSLELGDSALYFCASSLPGLNEQFFGPGTRLTVL.

The CDR3 sequence: CASSFGLATPGELFF. CDR3 nucleotide sequence: TGTGCCAGCAGCTTCGGACTAGCGACCCCCGGGGAGCTGTTTTTT. This chain links TRBV5-5 with TRBJ2-2; 9 positions agree with TRBD2. The CDR3 length is 15 residues. Germline trimming cut 2 bases from V and 6 bases from J; bases unmatched to any gene: 5. The V gene's germline CDR1 is SGHKS and CDR2 YYEKEE (reference sequence).

The chain's CDR3 is CASYPPGQTYGYTF. DNA for the CDR3: TGTGCCAGCTACCCTCCGGGACAGACTTATGGCTACACCTTC. V is TRBV6-2 or TRBV6-3 and J is TRBJ1-2; TRBD1 agrees at 7 bases. V lost 8 bases and J lost 5; bases outside the gene matches: 11. Germline V gene data show CDR1 as MNHEY and CDR2 as SVGEGT. The CDR3 has 14 residues.

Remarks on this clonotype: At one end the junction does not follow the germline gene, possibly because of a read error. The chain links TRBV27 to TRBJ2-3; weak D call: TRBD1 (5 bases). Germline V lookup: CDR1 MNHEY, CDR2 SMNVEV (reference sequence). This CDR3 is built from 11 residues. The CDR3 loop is CASAQTDMQYF. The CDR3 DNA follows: TGTGCCAGCGCCCAGACAGATATGCAGTATTTT.